Here is one T cell receptor (beta chain) with its context. The target antigen is unknown. This entry is derived from a study of CD8 T cells in Susac syndrome. Study details: Patients with Susac syndrome were therapy-naive, treated with corticosteroids, or treated with intravenous immunoglobulin alone when blood was collected.

The V end was cut by 4 bases, the J end by 5 bases, with 9 bases between. This CDR3 region has 12 residues. In germline, CDR1 is SGHDT, CDR2 YYEEEE. After extraction with the RNeasy kit, 0.5 to 1 ug of the RNA was reverse transcribed using random hexamers. TCRdb re-analysed the immunoSEQ multiplex PCR reads in MiXCR, keeping a single row per CDR3 protein. The sample has about 84,000 distinct CDR3 sequences; roughly 95% are singletons. Study-wide results and limits: The study recognized that the number of individuals in its TCR sequencing and HLA analysis was relatively small. CD8+ clonal expansion in Susac peaked in TEMRA cells and active patients. Susac-specific public clones numbered more than 15 in total CD8+ repertoires (and about five in CD8+ TEMRA repertoires).

The chain has TRBV5-6 and TRBJ2-5, with a possible D match to TRBD2 (6 bases). Sequenced sample: CD8+ T cells from PBMCs. The source is a human donor with Susac syndrome. CDR3 sequence: CASSRLVETQYF. DNA for the CDR3: TGTGCCAGCAGCAGACTAGTTGAGACCCAGTACTTC.